The 17 T cell receptor beta chains below all came from one sample that was sequenced in a study of cytomegalovirus exposure and HLA in healthy donors. The PCR used 60 Vbeta and 13 Jbeta primers. TCRdb's copy holds only in-frame clones and misses some; the assay was immunoSEQ multiplex PCR. The table includes 75,000 to 95,000 clones, 78% detected once. The sequencing input was PBMCs. The receptors come from a male donor in good health and CMV-seropositive.

This chain connects TRBV5-1 to TRBJ2-1; 8 nucleotides agree with TRBD2. CDR3 size: 15 residues. With 0 bases clipped from V and 7 bases from J, the junction kept 6 bases outside the gene matches. Germline V gene data show CDR1 as SGHRS and CDR2 as YFSETQ. CDR3 residues: CASSLGASGLNEQFF. The CDR3 DNA sequence: TGCGCCAGCAGCTTGGGTGCTAGCGGGCTTAATGAGCAGTTCTTC.

The rearrangement links TRBV11-2 to TRBJ2-3; maybe TRBD1 (5 bases). CDR1 and CDR2 from the germline V gene are SGHAT and FQNNGV. The CDR3 covers 14 residues. Trimming took 6 bases from V and 0 from J, leaving 10 bases between them. The CDR3: CASRLTASTDTQYF. DNA of the CDR3: TGTGCCAGCAGGCTGACAGCGAGCACAGATACGCAGTATTTT.

This chain links TRBV27 with TRBJ1-5; D gene ambiguous. CDR1 MNHEY and CDR2 SMNVEV come from the germline V gene (reference sequence). V was shortened by 2 bases and J by 11 bases, with 16 bases between the two germline ends. The CDR3 loop spans 14 amino acids. This CDR3 reads CASSLGSGEVAQHF. In DNA form, the CDR3 reads TGTGCCAGCAGTTTAGGTAGCGGGGAGGTGGCCCAGCATTTT.

J is TRBJ2-5 and V is TRBV15, with 11 bases that match TRBD2. The V gene end was trimmed by 6 bases and the J gene end by 3 bases; junction bases not matched to a gene: 9. The germline V gene has CDR1 LNHNV and CDR2 YYDKDF (reference sequence). This CDR3 region has 16 residues. The chain's CDR3 is CATSPPTSGMEETQYF. The CDR3 DNA reads as TGTGCCACCAGTCCACCGACTAGCGGGATGGAAGAGACCCAGTACTTC.

This chain joins TRBV28 and TRBJ2-7; D unclear. Looked up from germline, CDR1 is MDHEN and CDR2 is SYDVKM. This CDR3 region has 16 residues. V lost 5 bases to trimming and J lost 0 bases, with 17 bases between them. The chain's CDR3 is CASSLPPSSFSYEQYF. CDR3 sequence (DNA): TGTGCCAGCAGTCTCCCCCCGAGCTCTTTCTCCTACGAGCAGTACTTC.

The chain combines TRBV5-1 with TRBJ1-2, with TRBD1 as a possible D gene (5 bases). CDR1 is SGHRS, CDR2 YFSETQ, per germline. Deletions cut 5 bases from V and 2 bases from J, with 16 bases between. There are 15 residues in the CDR3. Here the CDR3 DNA reads TGCGCCAGCAGTCACCCGGGACGGGAGAACTATGGCTACACCTTC. Its protein is CASSHPGRENYGYTF.

The chain uses TRBV4-2 and TRBJ1-2; no definite D call. CDR3 length: 13 residues. V dropped 2 bases and J dropped 2 bases, with 6 bases sitting between them. CDR1 is LGHNA, CDR2 YNFKEQ, per germline. The CDR3 region is CASSQWLNYGYTF. The CDR3 DNA reads TGTGCCAGCAGCCAATGGCTCAACTATGGCTACACCTTC.

This sequence joins TRBV15 and TRBJ2-7, with 7 bases identical to TRBD1. With V trimmed by 3 bases and J by 1 base, 3 bases remained unmatched. The CDR3 has 14 residues. Germline V gene sequence: CDR1 LNHNV, CDR2 YYDKDF (reference sequence). DNA for the CDR3: TGTGCCACCAGCAGGGACAGGCCTTCCTACGAGCAGTACTTC. Protein product: CATSRDRPSYEQYF.

The chain carries TRBV27 and TRBJ2-1; 15 bases agree with TRBD2. The CDR3 has 18 amino acids. The junction had 17 bases not matched to a gene; V was cut back by 10 bases and J by 7 bases. The V gene's germline CDR1 is MNHEY and CDR2 SMNVEV (reference sequence). CDR3 sequence: CANTSGTSGRCDRNEQFF. As DNA, the CDR3 is TGTGCCAACACCTCCGGGACTAGCGGGAGGTGTGATCGGAATGAGCAGTTCTTC.

V usage is TRBV28 and J usage is TRBJ1-1; D possibly corresponds to TRBD1 (5 bases). The CDR3 runs to 14 residues. Germline CDR1 and CDR2: MDHEN and SYDVKM. V dropped 2 bases and J dropped 3 bases, with 10 bases sitting between them. CDR3 amino acids: CASSLEGRHTEAFF. DNA of the CDR3: TGTGCCAGCAGTTTAGAGGGGAGGCACACTGAAGCTTTCTTT.

The V gene is TRBV21-1, the J gene TRBJ2-7; TRBD2 is taken as the D call from the table, unchecked against the DNA. TRBV21-1 constitutes a pseudogene. This CDR3 has 15 amino acids. This chain's CDR3 is CASSKSPSGYYEQYF. The CDR3, as DNA: TGTGCCAGCAGCAAATCACCCTCCGGTTACTACGAGCAGTACTTC.

This chain joins TRBV7-3 and TRBJ2-3; TRBD1 matches 7 bases. The CDR3 contains 15 residues. The V segment lost 5 bases and the J segment 0 bases; nucleotides outside the gene matches: 5. Germline CDR1 SGHTA, CDR2 FQGTGA. The CDR3 loop is CASSLGQRSTDTQYF. CDR3 DNA sequence: TGTGCCAGCAGCCTGGGACAGAGAAGCACAGATACGCAGTATTTT.

This chain uses TRBV18 with TRBJ1-1; 7 bases line up with TRBD1. This CDR3 region has 13 residues. The germline gives CDR1 KGHSH, CDR2 LQKENI. The junction had 3 bases not matched to a gene; V was cut back by 8 bases and J by 0 bases. In DNA form, the CDR3 reads TGTGCCAGCCGCAGGGGGATGAACACTGAAGCTTTCTTT. It specifies CASRRGMNTEAFF.

The chain uses TRBV7-2 and TRBJ1-1; unclear D gene. The CDR3 is 13 residues long. The V gene lost 2 bases and the J gene lost 4 bases, with 8 bases spanning the gap. Germline V lookup: CDR1 SGHTA, CDR2 FQGNSA. The CDR3 spells CASSLMESTEAFF. CDR3 DNA sequence: TGTGCCAGCAGCTTAATGGAGAGCACTGAAGCTTTCTTT.

The V and J genes are TRBV19 and TRBJ2-5; 9 nucleotides line up with TRBD1. Per the germline V gene, CDR1 is LNHDA and CDR2 is SQIVND (reference sequence). Unmatched junction bases numbered 8, after V lost 6 bases and J lost 6 bases. The CDR3 has 14 amino acids. CDR3 nucleotides: TGTGCCAGTAGGGACATGACAGGGGGGAAGACCCAGTACTTC. As protein: CASRDMTGGKTQYF.

The gene calls are TRBV11-3 and TRBJ2-2, with 7 bases aligning to TRBD1. CDR1 is SGHNT and CDR2 is YENEEA in the germline V gene. The CDR3 loop spans 14 amino acids. The ends lost 7 bases at V and 0 bases at J; junction bases unmatched: 2. The CDR3 nucleotides read TGTGCCAGCAAGGGACAGACGAACACCGGGGAGCTGTTTTTT. Translation: CASKGQTNTGELFF.

The chain is built from TRBV7-2 and TRBJ1-5; the D gene is possibly TRBD1 (5 bases). The ends were cut back, 1 base at V and 6 bases at J, with 13 bases in the middle. CDR1 and CDR2 from the germline V gene are SGHTA and FQGNSA. This CDR3 spans 15 amino acids. CDR3 loop: CASSLGGGKGQPQHF. The CDR3, as DNA: TGTGCCAGCAGCTTAGGGGGGGGGAAGGGTCAGCCCCAGCATTTT. Full variable domain (rest looked up from reference TRBV7-2 and TRBJ1-5): GAGVSQSPSNKVTEKGKDVELRCDPISGHTALYWYRQSLGQGLEFLIYFQGNSAPDKSGLPSDRFSAERTGGSVSTLTIQRTQQEDSAVYLCASSLGGGKGQPQHFGDGTRLSIL.